The 28 T cell receptor beta chains presented below share a single source sample, sequenced in a study of CXCR3-negative and CXCR3-positive naive CD8 T cells (dated 2019 in TCRdb). The instrument given in TCRdb is NextSeq 550. The Human TCR Profiling Kit (MiLaboratory) was used to prepare UMI-labeled 5' RACE TRB cDNA libraries. Following TCRdb reprocessing, every CDR3 protein sequence forms one entry, and DNA is not provided. The sample has about 130,000 distinct CDR3 sequences on record. Approximately 0.29% of the sample is in the top ten clones. Sequenced input: naive CXCR3- CD8+ T cells from blood. Taken with the paper, the label for cell subset or site translates to: CD45RO-CCR7+CD27+CD95- naive CD8+ T cells lacking CXCR3 (TNR3-). These receptors came from a human donor in good health. Some clones in this sample may be carry-over from other donors' samples.

J is TRBJ2-7 and V is TRBV20-1; TCRdb's assignment of TRBD2 cannot be checked, as there is no DNA. Germline-derived CDR1 and CDR2 are DFQATT and SNEGSKA (reference sequence). CDR3 size: 16 residues. CDR3 loop: CSATKRTSGGGYEQYF.

CDR3 region: CASSQGLSGQGYNEQFF. The chain links TRBV4-3 to TRBJ2-1; TCRdb returns TRBD1, unconfirmable since there is no DNA. The CDR3 totals 17 residues. Germline V CDR1 and CDR2: LGHNA, YSLEER.

V is TRBV12-3 or TRBV12-4 and J is TRBJ1-1; TCRdb proposes TRBD1, but this gene call is untestable without DNA. CDR3 length equals 12 residues. CDR3: CASSTQGTEAFF.

J is TRBJ1-2 and V is TRBV6-5. The CDR3 is made up of 16 amino acids. Germline values: CDR1 MNHEY, CDR2 SVGAGI. CDR3 loop: CASSYSTTIADYGYTF.

This rearrangement joins TRBV28 to TRBJ2-7; as DNA is missing, the TRBD1 call by TCRdb cannot be tested. Germline CDR1 and CDR2: MDHEN and SYDVKM. The CDR3 covers 19 residues. CDR3 region: CASSLSEPNLRLRPYEQYF.

The CDR3 loop reads CSVVSPGLQGYTF. The V gene is TRBV29-1, the J gene TRBJ1-2. The CDR3 consists of 13 residues. Germline CDR1 SQVTM, CDR2 ANQGSEA.

The chain combines TRBV28 with TRBJ2-5. Per germline, CDR1 MDHEN and CDR2 SYDVKM. The CDR3 is 14 residues long. CDR3 loop: CASSSLTDQETQYF.

The rearrangement links TRBV27 to TRBJ2-2. The CDR3 runs to 16 residues. In germline, CDR1 is MNHEY, CDR2 SMNVEV (reference sequence). This CDR3 reads CASSPRHGPNTGELFF.

The rearrangement joins TRBV29-1 to TRBJ2-1; TCRdb selects TRBD2, and the lack of DNA leaves this call unchecked. Germline CDR1 is SQVTM and CDR2 is ANQGSEA. The CDR3 is made up of 13 amino acids. This CDR3 reads CSVGEGNKNEQFF.

This chain uses TRBV20-1 with TRBJ2-1; TCRdb calls TRBD1, which cannot be checked without DNA. Per germline, CDR1 DFQATT and CDR2 SNEGSKA (reference sequence). The CDR3 has 11 residues. CDR3: CSAGRGAEQFF.

The chain recombines TRBV19 with TRBJ1-1. Germline assignment: CDR1 LNHDA and CDR2 SQIVND (reference sequence). CDR3 length: 14 amino acids. The chain's CDR3 is CASSAGPVNTEAFF.

The chain links TRBV28 to TRBJ2-3; the D call from TCRdb, TRBD1, cannot be confirmed without DNA. Germline V gives CDR1 MDHEN, CDR2 SYDVKM. The CDR3 consists of 16 residues. The CDR3 region is CASTNPRGQFTDTQYF. Together with reference TRBV28 and TRBJ2-3, the CDR3 gives the full variable domain: DVKVTQSSRYLVKRTGEKVFLECVQDMDHENMFWYRQDPGLGLRLIYFSYDVKMKEKGDIPEGYSVSREKKERFSLILESASTNQTSMYLCASTNPRGQFTDTQYFGPGTRLTVL.

The chain employs TRBV12-5 and TRBJ2-1. Germline assignment: CDR1 LGHNT and CDR2 FRNRAP. This CDR3 contains 15 residues. Here the CDR3 reads CASGSQRGAYNEQFF.

V usage is TRBV12-3 or TRBV12-4 and J usage is TRBJ2-3; TCRdb's D call of TRBD1 is untestable without DNA. The CDR3 has 17 amino acids. The chain's CDR3 is CASSPSRDRLSTDTQYF.

This rearrangement joins TRBV12-3 or TRBV12-4 to TRBJ2-5; the D call of TRBD1 rests on TCRdb alone, since no DNA is present to check it. CDR3 size: 14 residues. This CDR3 reads CASSSGQVQETQYF.

This chain's CDR3 is CASSLAGASGVADTQYF. The chain combines TRBV5-1 with TRBJ2-3; TCRdb lists TRBD1, though no DNA is available to test this call. Germline V gives CDR1 SGHRS, CDR2 YFSETQ. This CDR3 is 17 amino acids long. The variable domain in full, completed from reference TRBV5-1 and TRBJ2-3, reads KAGVTQTPRYLIKTRGQQVTLSCSPISGHRSVSWYQQTPGQGLQFLFEYFSETQRNKGNFPGRFSGRQFSNSRSEMNVSTLELGDSALYLCASSLAGASGVADTQYFGPGTRLTVL.

The chain uses TRBV20-1 and TRBJ2-7. CDR1 and CDR2 (germline): DFQATT, SNEGSKA (reference sequence). The length of the CDR3 is 12 residues. CDR3 in amino acids: CSARGYTYEQYF.

The chain links TRBV28 to TRBJ1-1; the D call of TRBD1 rests on TCRdb alone, since no DNA is present to check it. This CDR3 is 14 amino acids long. CDR1 is MDHEN, CDR2 SYDVKM, per germline. CDR3 amino acids: CASILRADNTEAFF.

The chain carries TRBV15 and TRBJ2-7; TCRdb reports TRBD1, a call that lacks DNA to check it against. CDR3 size: 14 residues. Germline CDR1 reads LNHNV; CDR2 reads YYDKDF (reference sequence). CDR3 sequence: CATSRVQGADEQYF.

The rearrangement joins TRBV5-1 to TRBJ2-7. Germline V lookup: CDR1 SGHRS, CDR2 YFSETQ. The CDR3 runs 12 residues. Here the CDR3 reads CASSLADREQYF.

V is TRBV4-1 and J is TRBJ2-2. The CDR3 runs to 14 residues. In germline, CDR1 is MGHRA, CDR2 YSYEKL. The CDR3 sequence: CASSQVQLGGELFF.

The CDR3 is CASSDGTSGTDTQYF. This sequence joins TRBV6-4 and TRBJ2-3; TCRdb's D gene call, TRBD2, goes unchecked for lack of DNA. From germline, CDR1 is MRHNA and CDR2 SNTAGT. The CDR3 runs to 15 residues.

The chain has TRBV13 and TRBJ2-3; with no DNA, the TCRdb D assignment of TRBD1 cannot be verified. CDR1 is PRHDT, CDR2 FYEKMQ, per germline (reference sequence). CDR3 length equals 17 residues. The chain's CDR3 is CASSLGPAGVRTDTQYF.

The chain carries TRBV4-1 and TRBJ2-5; TCRdb calls TRBD2, which cannot be checked without DNA. Germline V gene lookup returns CDR1 MGHRA and CDR2 YSYEKL. The CDR3 sequence is 15 residues long. The CDR3 spells CASSQEAGGWETQYF.

The rearrangement joins TRBV28 to TRBJ2-1; lacking DNA, the TRBD2 call made by TCRdb goes unchecked. Germline V gene lookup returns CDR1 MDHEN and CDR2 SYDVKM. This CDR3 contains 16 residues. CDR3: CASSPGLAGLYNEQFF.

The chain is built from TRBV15 and TRBJ2-3; TCRdb's assignment of TRBD1 cannot be checked, as there is no DNA. Germline lookup yields CDR1 LNHNV and CDR2 YYDKDF (reference sequence). The CDR3 length is 14 residues. This chain's CDR3 is CATSEGWGADTQYF.

V usage is TRBV7-2 and J usage is TRBJ2-7; TCRdb's D gene call, TRBD1, goes unchecked for lack of DNA. This CDR3 is 12 amino acids long. In germline, CDR1 is SGHTA, CDR2 FQGNSA. CDR3 region: CASSLEGDEQYF. The whole variable domain, filled in from reference TRBV7-2 and TRBJ2-7, reads GAGVSQSPSNKVTEKGKDVELRCDPISGHTALYWYRQSLGQGLEFLIYFQGNSAPDKSGLPSDRFSAERTGGSVSTLTIQRTQQEDSAVYLCASSLEGDEQYFGPGTRLTVT.

The chain recombines TRBV5-1 with TRBJ1-1; TCRdb returns TRBD1, unconfirmable since there is no DNA. The germline gives CDR1 SGHRS, CDR2 YFSETQ. This CDR3 comprises 13 residues. CDR3: CASSPRGRTEAFF.